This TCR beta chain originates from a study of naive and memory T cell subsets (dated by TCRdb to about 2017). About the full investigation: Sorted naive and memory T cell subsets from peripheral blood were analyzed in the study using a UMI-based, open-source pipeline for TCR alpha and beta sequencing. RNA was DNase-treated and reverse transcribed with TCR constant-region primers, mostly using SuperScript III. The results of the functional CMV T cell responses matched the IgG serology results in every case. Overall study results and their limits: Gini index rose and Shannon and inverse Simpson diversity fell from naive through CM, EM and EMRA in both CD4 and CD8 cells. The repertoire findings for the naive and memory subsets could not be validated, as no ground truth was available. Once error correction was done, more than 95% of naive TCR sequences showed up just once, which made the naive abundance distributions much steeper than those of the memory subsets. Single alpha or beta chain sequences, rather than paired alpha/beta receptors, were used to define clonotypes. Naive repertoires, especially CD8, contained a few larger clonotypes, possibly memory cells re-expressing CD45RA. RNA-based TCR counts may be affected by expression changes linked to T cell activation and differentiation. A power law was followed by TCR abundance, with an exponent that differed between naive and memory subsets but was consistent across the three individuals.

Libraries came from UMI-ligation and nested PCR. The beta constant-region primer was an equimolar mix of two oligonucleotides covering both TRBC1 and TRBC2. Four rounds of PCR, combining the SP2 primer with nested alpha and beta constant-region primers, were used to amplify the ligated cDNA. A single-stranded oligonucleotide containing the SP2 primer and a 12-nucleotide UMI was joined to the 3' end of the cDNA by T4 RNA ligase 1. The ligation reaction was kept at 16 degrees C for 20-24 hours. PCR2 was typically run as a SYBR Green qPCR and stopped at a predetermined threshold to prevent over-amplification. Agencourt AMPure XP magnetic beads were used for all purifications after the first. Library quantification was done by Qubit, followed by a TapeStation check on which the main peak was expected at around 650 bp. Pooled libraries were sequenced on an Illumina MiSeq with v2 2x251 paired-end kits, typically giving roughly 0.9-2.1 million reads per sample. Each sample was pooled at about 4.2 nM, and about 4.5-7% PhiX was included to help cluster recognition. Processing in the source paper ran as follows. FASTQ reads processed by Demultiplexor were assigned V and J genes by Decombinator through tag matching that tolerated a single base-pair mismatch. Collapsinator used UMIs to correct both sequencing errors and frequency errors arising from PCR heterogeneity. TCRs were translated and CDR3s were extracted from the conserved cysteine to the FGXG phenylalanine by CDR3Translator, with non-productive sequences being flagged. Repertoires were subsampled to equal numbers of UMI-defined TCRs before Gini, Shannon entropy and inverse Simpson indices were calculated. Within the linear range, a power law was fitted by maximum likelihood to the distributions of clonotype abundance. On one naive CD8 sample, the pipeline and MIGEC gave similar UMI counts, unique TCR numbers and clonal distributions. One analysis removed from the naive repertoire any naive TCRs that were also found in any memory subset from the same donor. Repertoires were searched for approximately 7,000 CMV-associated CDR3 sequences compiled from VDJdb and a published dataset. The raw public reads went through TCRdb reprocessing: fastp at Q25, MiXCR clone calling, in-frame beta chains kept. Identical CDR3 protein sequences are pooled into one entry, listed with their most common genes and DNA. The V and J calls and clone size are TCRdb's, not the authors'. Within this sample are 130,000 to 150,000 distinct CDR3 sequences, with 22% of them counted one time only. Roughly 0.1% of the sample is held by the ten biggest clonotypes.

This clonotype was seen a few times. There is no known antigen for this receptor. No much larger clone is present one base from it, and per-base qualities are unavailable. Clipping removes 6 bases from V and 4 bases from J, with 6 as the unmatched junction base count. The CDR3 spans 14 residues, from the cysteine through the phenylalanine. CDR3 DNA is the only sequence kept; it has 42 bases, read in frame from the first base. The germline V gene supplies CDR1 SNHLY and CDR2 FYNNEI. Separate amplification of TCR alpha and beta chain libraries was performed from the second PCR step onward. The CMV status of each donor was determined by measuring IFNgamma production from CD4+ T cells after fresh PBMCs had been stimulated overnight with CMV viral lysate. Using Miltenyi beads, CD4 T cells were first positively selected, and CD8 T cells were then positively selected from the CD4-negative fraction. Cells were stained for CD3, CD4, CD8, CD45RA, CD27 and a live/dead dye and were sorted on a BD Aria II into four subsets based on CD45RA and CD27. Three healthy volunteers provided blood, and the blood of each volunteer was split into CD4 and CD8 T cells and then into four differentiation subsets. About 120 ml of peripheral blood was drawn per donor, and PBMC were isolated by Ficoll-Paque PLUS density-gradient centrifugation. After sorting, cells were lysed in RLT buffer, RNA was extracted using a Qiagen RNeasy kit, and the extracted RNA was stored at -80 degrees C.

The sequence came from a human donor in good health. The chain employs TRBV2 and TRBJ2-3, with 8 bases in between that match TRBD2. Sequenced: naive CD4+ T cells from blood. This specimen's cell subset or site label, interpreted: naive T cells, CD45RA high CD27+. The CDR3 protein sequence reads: CASRKGTRADTQYF. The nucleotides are TGTGCCAGCAGGAAGGGGACTAGGGCAGATACGCAGTATTTT.